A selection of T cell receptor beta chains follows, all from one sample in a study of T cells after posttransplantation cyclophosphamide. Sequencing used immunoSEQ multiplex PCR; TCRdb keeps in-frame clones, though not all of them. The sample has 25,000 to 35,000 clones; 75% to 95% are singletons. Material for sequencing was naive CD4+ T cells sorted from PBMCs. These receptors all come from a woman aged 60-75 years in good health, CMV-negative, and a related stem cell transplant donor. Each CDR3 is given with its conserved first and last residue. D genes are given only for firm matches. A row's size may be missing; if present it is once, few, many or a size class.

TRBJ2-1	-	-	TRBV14	CASSQGRGPYNEQFF	TGTGCCAGCAGCCAAGGCAGGGGACCTTACAATGAGCAGTTCTTC
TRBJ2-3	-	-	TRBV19	CASSWASSTDTQYF	TGTGCCAGTAGTTGGGCAAGCAGCACAGATACGCAGTATTTT
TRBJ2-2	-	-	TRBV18	CASSPQGRGTGELFF	TGTGCCAGCTCACCTCAGGGAAGAGGCACCGGGGAGCTGTTTTTT
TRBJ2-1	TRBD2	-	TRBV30	CACTLAILSYNEQFF	TGTGCCTGCACACTAGCGATCCTCTCCTACAATGAGCAGTTCTTC
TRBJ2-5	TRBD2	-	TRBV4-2	CASSQGLAYQETQYF	TGTGCCAGCAGCCAAGGACTAGCATACCAAGAGACCCAGTACTTC
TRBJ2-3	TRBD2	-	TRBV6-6	CASSLPQGGADTQYF	TGTGCCAGCAGCCTTCCTCAGGGAGGGGCAGATACGCAGTATTTT
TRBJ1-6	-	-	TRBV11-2	CASSLGAQNNSPLHF	TGTGCCAGCAGCTTAGGGGCACAAAATAATTCACCCCTCCACTTT
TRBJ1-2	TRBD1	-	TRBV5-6	CASSLRQGSYGYTF	TGTGCCAGCAGCTTGAGACAGGGTAGCTATGGCTACACCTTC
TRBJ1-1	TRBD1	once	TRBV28	CASRAGTGKSFF	TGTGCCAGCAGGGCTGGGACAGGCAAATCCTTCTTT
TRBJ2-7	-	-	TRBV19	CASSIEGGEQYF	TGTGCCAGTAGTATAGAGGGGGGAGAGCAGTACTTC
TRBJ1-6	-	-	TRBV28	CASSPRRVDNSPLHF	TGTGCCAGCAGTCCAAGGAGGGTTGACAATTCACCCCTCCACTTT
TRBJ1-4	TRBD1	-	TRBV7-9	CASSYEGAREKLFF	TGTGCCAGCAGCTACGAGGGGGCGCGTGAAAAACTGTTTTTT
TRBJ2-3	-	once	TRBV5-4	CASGSGGFSTDTQYF	TGTGCCAGCGGCTCAGGGGGGTTTAGCACAGATACGCAGTATTTT
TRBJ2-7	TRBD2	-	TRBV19	CASRPGVAGGYEQYF	TGTGCCAGTAGGCCCGGGGTAGCGGGAGGGTACGAGCAGTACTTC
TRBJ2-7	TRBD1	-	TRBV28	CASRAPGQGGGEQYF	TGTGCCAGCAGGGCCCCGGGACAGGGAGGTGGGGAGCAGTACTTC
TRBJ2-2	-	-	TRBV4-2	CASSQDLTTAGNTGELFF	TGTGCCAGCAGCCAAGATTTGACGACTGCGGGGAACACCGGGGAGCTGTTTTTT
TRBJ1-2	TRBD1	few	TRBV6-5	CASSYKGQGYGYTF	TGTGCCAGCAGTTACAAGGGACAGGGCTATGGCTACACCTTC
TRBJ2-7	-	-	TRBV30	CAWSVRLRGEQYF	TGTGCCTGGAGTGTACGGCTGCGCGGCGAGCAGTACTTC
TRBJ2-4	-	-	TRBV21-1	CASSTSLAGVFQYF	TGTGCCAGCAGCACATCGCTAGCGGGGGTGTTTCAGTACTTC
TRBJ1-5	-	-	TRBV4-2	CASSQDQGSNQPQHF	TGTGCCAGCAGCCAAGACCAGGGTAGCAATCAGCCCCAGCATTTT
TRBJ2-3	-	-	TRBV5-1	CASSFGGDTQYF	TGCGCCAGCAGCTTTGGCGGGGATACGCAGTATTTT
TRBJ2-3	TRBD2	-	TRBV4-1	CASSQARWGGFTQYF	TGCGCCAGCAGCCAAGCCCGTTGGGGGGGATTTACGCAGTATTTT
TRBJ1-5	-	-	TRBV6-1	CASRLISRGNQPQHF	TGTGCCAGCAGGTTAATCTCCCGGGGCAATCAGCCCCAGCATTTT
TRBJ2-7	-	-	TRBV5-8	CASSLNGQRAYEQYF	TGTGCCAGCAGCTTAAATGGACAGAGGGCCTACGAGCAGTACTTC
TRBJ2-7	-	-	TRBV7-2	CASRRDPSYEQYF	TGTGCCAGCAGACGGGATCCCTCCTACGAGCAGTACTTC
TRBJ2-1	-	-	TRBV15	CATSPDNEYNEQFF	TGTGCCACCAGCCCGGACAACGAATACAATGAGCAGTTCTTC
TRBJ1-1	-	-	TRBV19	CASSINGLYTEAFF	TGTGCCAGTAGTATTAATGGACTCTACACTGAAGCTTTCTTT
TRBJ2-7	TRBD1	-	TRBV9	CASSVVGTGGGEQYF	TGTGCCAGCAGCGTAGTCGGGACAGGGGGCGGAGAGCAGTACTTC